These T cell receptor beta chains were read from a single sample in a study of blood T cell repertoires in COVID-19. The assay was immunoSEQ multiplex PCR, and TCRdb's table has in-frame clones only and misses some. The sample lists about 38,000 clones, under 90% occurring once. Sequencing was done on a sample of peripheral blood. The source of these receptors is a man in his 60s with COVID-19, enrolled during active disease. CDR3s include the opening cysteine and the closing phenylalanine or tryptophan. Each record gives: clone size, V gene, D gene, CDR3 length, J gene, CDR3 DNA, CDR3 protein. The D gene is left open where the match is weak. Not all rows give a size; the values are once, few, many and, for expanded clones, a class.

clone size: once
V gene: TRBV6-1
D gene: TRBD1
CDR3 length: 14
J gene: TRBJ1-2
CDR3 DNA: TGTGCCAGCAGTGAAGGGGGACAGGGTAGACGCTACACCTTC
CDR3 protein: CASSEGGQGRRYTF

clone size: once
V gene: TRBV6-5
D gene: -
CDR3 length: 12
J gene: TRBJ1-6
CDR3 DNA: TGTGCCAGCCAGGGATCTAAGACACCCCTCCACTTT
CDR3 protein: CASQGSKTPLHF

clone size: -
V gene: TRBV7-9
D gene: -
CDR3 length: 13
J gene: TRBJ1-1
CDR3 DNA: TGTGCCAGCAGCTTTCAGGTTGGCACTGAAGCTTTCTTT
CDR3 protein: CASSFQVGTEAFF

clone size: -
V gene: TRBV7-9
D gene: TRBD1
CDR3 length: 15
J gene: TRBJ1-4
CDR3 DNA: TGTGCCAGCAGCATACTCCGGGACAGAGGGGAAAAACTGTTTTTT
CDR3 protein: CASSILRDRGEKLFF

clone size: -
V gene: TRBV23-1
D gene: -
CDR3 length: 16
J gene: TRBJ1-2
CDR3 DNA: TGCGCCAGCAGTCAATCGTTGGGGCGGAGTAACTATGGCTACACCTTC
CDR3 protein: CASSQSLGRSNYGYTF

clone size: -
V gene: TRBV5-1
D gene: TRBD2
CDR3 length: 14
J gene: TRBJ2-7
CDR3 DNA: TGCGCCAGCAGCTGGACTAGCGGGAGCCACGAGCAGTACTTC
CDR3 protein: CASSWTSGSHEQYF

clone size: -
V gene: TRBV7-2
D gene: -
CDR3 length: 14
J gene: TRBJ1-6
CDR3 DNA: TGTGCCAGCAGCCTAGGACGGAGAAATTCACCCCTCCACTTT
CDR3 protein: CASSLGRRNSPLHF

clone size: few
V gene: TRBV10-2
D gene: -
CDR3 length: 14
J gene: TRBJ1-1
CDR3 DNA: TGCGCCAGCATCCGGGGGGCGGTCGGAACTGAAGCTTTCTTT
CDR3 protein: CASIRGAVGTEAFF

clone size: -
V gene: TRBV3-1/TRBV3-2
D gene: -
CDR3 length: 14
J gene: TRBJ2-5
CDR3 DNA: TGTGCCAGCAGCCAACAGGGGGGACTCGAGACCCAGTACTTC
CDR3 protein: CASSQQGGLETQYF

clone size: -
V gene: TRBV12-3/TRBV12-4
D gene: -
CDR3 length: 13
J gene: TRBJ1-1
CDR3 DNA: TGTGCCCCGTCGTCCTTAGGGACACCTGAAGCTTTCTTT
CDR3 protein: CAPSSLGTPEAFF

clone size: few
V gene: TRBV7-2
D gene: -
CDR3 length: 13
J gene: TRBJ1-1
CDR3 DNA: TGTGCCAGCAGCTTAGAACGGGACACTGAAGCTTTCTTT
CDR3 protein: CASSLERDTEAFF

clone size: -
V gene: TRBV7-8
D gene: -
CDR3 length: 16
J gene: TRBJ1-2
CDR3 DNA: TGTGCCAGCAGCCAGACCGGACAGATACTTAACTATGGCTACACCTTC
CDR3 protein: CASSQTGQILNYGYTF

clone size: few
V gene: TRBV30
D gene: -
CDR3 length: 14
J gene: TRBJ1-5
CDR3 DNA: TGTGCCTGGAGTTTAGGACTGGGCAATCAGCCCCAGCATTTT
CDR3 protein: CAWSLGLGNQPQHF

clone size: -
V gene: TRBV6-5
D gene: -
CDR3 length: 14
J gene: TRBJ2-7
CDR3 DNA: TGTGCCAGCAGTACGACATACTCTGGTTACGAGCAGTACTTC
CDR3 protein: CASSTTYSGYEQYF

clone size: -
V gene: TRBV24-1
D gene: TRBD1
CDR3 length: 17
J gene: TRBJ1-5
CDR3 DNA: TGTGCCACCATTCAGGAGGACAGGCGCTATAGCAATCAGCCCCAGCATTTT
CDR3 protein: CATIQEDRRYSNQPQHF

clone size: -
V gene: TRBV7-2
D gene: -
CDR3 length: 13
J gene: TRBJ2-7
CDR3 DNA: TGTGCCAGCAAGCTTAATACAGTTTACGAGCAGTACTTC
CDR3 protein: CASKLNTVYEQYF

clone size: few
V gene: TRBV27
D gene: TRBD1
CDR3 length: 16
J gene: TRBJ1-6
CDR3 DNA: TGTGCCAGCAGATCGACAGGGAACAAGGGCTTTTCACCCCTCCACTTT
CDR3 protein: CASRSTGNKGFSPLHF

clone size: few
V gene: TRBV2
D gene: TRBD2
CDR3 length: 15
J gene: TRBJ2-2
CDR3 DNA: TGTGCCAGCAGATTACTAGCGGGAGGTACCGGGGAGCTGTTTTTT
CDR3 protein: CASRLLAGGTGELFF

clone size: -
V gene: TRBV5-6
D gene: TRBD1
CDR3 length: 16
J gene: TRBJ1-1
CDR3 DNA: TGTGCCAGCAGCTTTTTCAGGACAGGGGGCAACACTGAAGCTTTCTTT
CDR3 protein: CASSFFRTGGNTEAFF

clone size: -
V gene: TRBV27
D gene: TRBD1
CDR3 length: 16
J gene: TRBJ1-2
CDR3 DNA: TGTGCCAGCACCCTACGATCAGGGGGCATGGACTATGGCTACACCTTC
CDR3 protein: CASTLRSGGMDYGYTF

clone size: -
V gene: TRBV7-2
D gene: -
CDR3 length: 16
J gene: TRBJ1-3
CDR3 DNA: TGTGCCAGCAGCTTAGTTGACAGCCCCTCTGGAAACACCATATATTTT
CDR3 protein: CASSLVDSPSGNTIYF

clone size: -
V gene: TRBV5-8
D gene: -
CDR3 length: 13
J gene: TRBJ1-3
CDR3 DNA: TGTGCCAGCTCCCCTGGAGGGGGAAACACCATATATTTT
CDR3 protein: CASSPGGGNTIYF

clone size: once
V gene: TRBV9
D gene: -
CDR3 length: 15
J gene: TRBJ2-1
CDR3 DNA: TGTGCCAGCAGCGTGGAACCGGGCTCCTACAATGAGCAGTTCTTC
CDR3 protein: CASSVEPGSYNEQFF

clone size: -
V gene: TRBV28
D gene: -
CDR3 length: 13
J gene: TRBJ1-3
CDR3 DNA: TGTGCCAGCAGTCTGGTGAGGGGAAACACCATATATTTT
CDR3 protein: CASSLVRGNTIYF

clone size: -
V gene: TRBV3-1/TRBV3-2
D gene: -
CDR3 length: 14
J gene: TRBJ1-2
CDR3 DNA: TGTGCCAGCAGCCCCCTACACTCCTCGGGAGGCTACACCTTC
CDR3 protein: CASSPLHSSGGYTF